Below are 13 T cell receptor beta chains sequenced from a single sample in a study of CD8+CD57+ T cells in acquired aplastic anemia. Before being chosen for sequencing, patients had shown CD8+CD57+ cell expansion by flow cytometry. The TCR beta profiling, which covered VDJ combination and CDR3 sequence, was carried out using genomic DNA as the template. TCRdb reanalysed the reads using MiXCR and keeps one entry per CDR3 protein. The repertoire holds just over 200,000 distinct CDR3 sequences, with 65% as singletons. The sample taken for sequencing was sorted CD4+, CD8+, or CD8+CD57+ T cells (not recorded which) from PBMCs. The receptors were gathered from a human donor with aplastic anemia.

The genes are TRBV5-1 and TRBJ1-1; TRBD1 might be the D (5 bases). Trimming took 0 bases from V and 8 from J, leaving 14 bases between them. CDR1 is SGHRS, CDR2 YFSETQ, per germline. The CDR3 extends over 14 amino acids. The CDR3 nucleotides are TGCGCCAGCAGCTTGGCCGGGACGCCTGGGGAAGCTTTCTTT. It translates to CASSLAGTPGEAFF.

The chain recombines TRBV29-1 with TRBJ2-7; TRBD1 aligns across 8 bases. After removal of 5 bases from V and 6 bases from J, the junction contained 12 bases not matched to a gene. This CDR3 is built from 14 residues. The germline CDR1 and CDR2 sequences are SQVTM and ANQGSEA. This chain's CDR3 is CSVSPSGTGREQYF. In DNA, the CDR3 is TGCAGCGTTTCCCCGTCCGGGACAGGCCGCGAGCAGTACTTC.

A single count supports this clonotype. The chain carries TRBV7-9 and TRBJ2-3; 14 bases map to TRBD2. The length of the CDR3 is 18 residues. Germline V CDR1 and CDR2: SEHNR, FQNEAQ (reference sequence). The V and J ends lost 5 bases and 0 bases, in that order; junction bases with no gene match: 7. The CDR3 sequence: CASSRGLAGEWSTDTQYF. The DNA for the CDR3 is TGTGCCAGCAGCCGGGGACTAGCGGGAGAATGGAGCACAGATACGCAGTATTTT. The entire variable domain, with the rest obtained from reference TRBV7-9 and TRBJ2-3, is as follows: DTGVSQNPRHKITKRGQNVTFRCDPISEHNRLYWYRQTLGQGPEFLTYFQNEAQLEKSRLLSDRFSAERPKGSFSTLEIQRTEQGDSAMYLCASSRGLAGEWSTDTQYFGPGTRLTVL.

This clonotype came up a few times. The chain couples TRBV12-3 or TRBV12-4 to TRBJ2-1, with 9 nucleotides matching TRBD1. The CDR3 sequence is 14 residues long. J lost 2 bases, V lost 7 bases, and 3 bases had no gene match. The CDR3: CASIRQGAYNEQFF. CDR3 coding DNA: TGTGCCAGCATAAGACAGGGGGCCTACAATGAGCAGTTCTTC.

The genes are TRBV12-3 or TRBV12-4 and TRBJ2-5; possibly TRBD1 for D (5 bases). This CDR3 spans 17 amino acids. V lost 7 bases and J lost 5, with 26 bases in between. The CDR3 nucleotides are TGTGCCAGCACCCTGTCCCCTGGGGCCTCCTACAATGAGACCCAGTACTTC. Encoded protein: CASTLSPGASYNETQYF.

The chain employs TRBV20-1 and TRBJ2-7; unclear D gene. The V gene's germline CDR1 is DFQATT and CDR2 SNEGSKA (reference sequence). This CDR3 is built from 14 residues. Trimming pared 0 bases from V and 0 bases from J, leaving 9 bases between. The CDR3 loop reads CSARDLGSSYEQYF. The CDR3 coding sequence is TGCAGTGCTAGAGATCTGGGTAGCTCCTACGAGCAGTACTTC.

This chain connects TRBV20-1 to TRBJ1-1; D is perhaps TRBD1 (5 bases). The germline gives CDR1 DFQATT, CDR2 SNEGSKA (reference sequence). This CDR3 comprises 15 residues. Trimming removed 6 bases from V and 3 bases from J, with 20 bases in between. In nucleotides, the CDR3 is TGCAGTGCCCGCACGGACCAGGACACATACACTGAAGCTTTCTTT. This encodes CSARTDQDTYTEAFF.

J is TRBJ2-5 and V is TRBV5-6; 8 nucleotides align to TRBD2. The CDR3 contains 14 residues. Per germline, CDR1 SGHDT and CDR2 YYEEEE. The junction had 8 bases not matched to a gene; V was cut back by 3 bases and J by 7 bases. The CDR3 loop reads CASSSWAGGRTQYF. CDR3 bases: TGTGCCAGCAGCTCCTGGGCGGGGGGAAGGACCCAGTACTTC.

The chain combines TRBV6-5 with TRBJ2-5, with 7 bases that match TRBD2. CDR1 is MNHEY and CDR2 is SVGAGI in the germline V gene. V gave up 2 bases and J gave up 0 bases; unmatched junction bases: 3. The CDR3 spans 15 residues. As DNA, the CDR3 is TGTGCCAGCAGTTACGGGGGGGGTAACCAAGAGACCCAGTACTTC. This codes for CASSYGGGNQETQYF.

This rearrangement joins TRBV7-2 to TRBJ2-2, with 7 bases aligning to TRBD1. J was trimmed by 6 bases and V by 5 bases; bases with no gene match: 12. Germline CDR1 is SGHTA and CDR2 is FQGNSA. This CDR3 is built from 16 residues. CDR3 sequence reads: CASSPYPKGAAGELFF. DNA for the CDR3: TGTGCCAGCAGCCCTTATCCTAAGGGGGCCGCCGGGGAGCTGTTTTTT.

The table lists this clonotype with a few counts. The V gene is TRBV20-1, the J gene TRBJ2-3; D is undetermined. This CDR3 spans 16 amino acids. CDR1 is DFQATT, CDR2 SNEGSKA, per germline (reference sequence). V dropped 0 bases and J dropped 7 bases, with 20 bases sitting between them. CDR3 region: CSARDLDPVARNTQYF. DNA for the CDR3: TGCAGTGCTAGAGATCTCGATCCCGTGGCACGGAATACGCAGTATTTT.

The CDR3 loop is CASSLSWKPADEIYEQYF. The CDR3 coding sequence is TGCGCCAGCAGCTTGAGTTGGAAACCAGCTGACGAAATATACGAGCAGTACTTC. The chain has TRBV5-1 and TRBJ2-7; D remains unclear. This CDR3 region has 18 residues. V was pared by 1 base and J by 4 bases, with 24 bases between. Germline V gene lookup returns CDR1 SGHRS and CDR2 YFSETQ.

The chain links TRBV24-1 to TRBJ2-7; 9 nucleotides agree with TRBD1. V was pared by 5 bases and J by 3 bases, with 1 base of the junction left unmatched. CDR3 length equals 13 residues. Germline values: CDR1 KGHDR, CDR2 SFDVKD. Here the CDR3 reads CATSAGQGYEQYF. Written as DNA, the CDR3 is TGTGCCACCAGTGCGGGACAGGGCTACGAGCAGTACTTC.